Listed below are T cell receptor beta chains from one sample, sequenced in a study of CD8 T cells in Susac syndrome. TCRdb re-called the immunoSEQ multiplex PCR reads with MiXCR, one entry per CDR3 protein. The sample contains 250,000 to 300,000 distinct CDR3 sequences, roughly 85% of which appear only once. Sequenced input: CD8+ T cells from PBMCs. These receptors all come from a human donor with multiple sclerosis. Both conserved end residues are part of each CDR3. A D gene is named only where the DNA matches it firmly. Clone size, where shown, is once, few, many, or a class for clones that have expanded.

CDR3 length	D gene	J gene	V gene	clone size	CDR3 protein	CDR3 DNA
16	-	TRBJ2-1	TRBV24-1	-	CATSDHHGGDYNEQFF	TGTGCCACCAGTGATCACCACGGGGGCGACTACAATGAGCAGTTCTTC
16	TRBD2	TRBJ2-1	TRBV7-7	-	CASSLTPSGGYNEQFF	TGTGCTAGCAGCCTTACGCCTAGCGGGGGGTACAATGAGCAGTTCTTC
16	TRBD1	TRBJ1-5	TRBV27	-	CASSPETGQSNQPQHF	TGTGCCAGCAGCCCGGAGACAGGGCAAAGCAATCAGCCCCAGCATTTT
12	-	TRBJ2-7	TRBV7-6	-	CASSLAGGEQYF	TGTGCCAGCAGCTTAGCGGGTGGGGAGCAGTACTTC
17	TRBD1	TRBJ2-1	TRBV11-1	-	CASSFRETGFSYNEQFF	TGTGCCAGCAGCTTCAGAGAGACAGGGTTCTCCTACAATGAGCAGTTCTTC
14	-	TRBJ2-3	TRBV19	once	CASSSIEDTDTQYF	TGTGCCAGTAGTTCGATAGAGGACACAGATACGCAGTATTTT
15	-	TRBJ2-2	TRBV4-3	-	CASSQDGLAVGELFF	TGCGCCAGCAGCCAAGATGGGCTAGCAGTCGGGGAGCTGTTTTTT
16	-	TRBJ2-5	TRBV6-5	few	CASSYSNVQQQETQYF	TGTGCCAGCAGTTACTCGAATGTACAGCAACAAGAGACCCAGTACTTC
15	-	TRBJ2-1	TRBV7-7	-	CASSSLDPGYNEQFF	TGTGCCAGCAGCTCCCTAGATCCAGGGTACAATGAGCAGTTCTTC
14	-	TRBJ2-1	TRBV4-3	-	CASSQDRLLNEQFF	TGCGCCAGCAGCCAAGATCGGCTCCTCAATGAGCAGTTCTTC
14	-	TRBJ2-7	TRBV6-2/TRBV6-3	-	CASSYVQASGEQYF	TGTGCCAGCAGTTACGTACAGGCTTCGGGCGAGCAGTACTTC
15	TRBD1	TRBJ2-1	TRBV7-9	-	CASSLAIGTGYEQFF	TGTGCCAGCAGCTTAGCCATCGGGACAGGTTATGAGCAGTTCTTC
12	-	TRBJ2-3	TRBV24-1	-	CATSDGTDTQYF	TGTGCCACCAGTGATGGCACAGATACGCAGTATTTT
16	-	TRBJ2-1	TRBV2	-	CASSEGILDYHNEQFF	TGTGCCAGCAGCGAAGGGATCCTGGACTACCACAATGAGCAGTTCTTC
17	TRBD1	TRBJ2-3	TRBV4-2	-	CASSQDGQGTSTDTQYF	TGTGCCAGCAGCCAGGACGGACAGGGCACTAGCACAGATACGCAGTATTTT
14	-	TRBJ2-5	TRBV7-9	-	CASSPHGGKQTQYF	TGTGCCAGCAGCCCCCATGGGGGGAAACAGACCCAGTACTTC
13	-	TRBJ1-2	TRBV5-5	-	CAVGHLYSYGYTF	TGTGCCGTAGGACATCTTTACTCCTATGGCTACACCTTC
13	TRBD2	TRBJ2-1	TRBV2	-	CASSVGVREELFF	TGTGCCAGCAGTGTTGGTGTTCGGGAGGAGTTGTTCTTC
11	-	TRBJ2-1	TRBV4-1	-	CASSPGEEQFF	TGCGCCAGCAGCCCCGGGGAGGAGCAGTTCTTC
16	TRBD2	TRBJ2-7	TRBV20-1	-	CSARDEQGIAGNEQYF	TGCAGTGCTAGAGATGAACAGGGAATAGCGGGAAACGAGCAGTACTTC
15	TRBD1	TRBJ2-2	TRBV9	-	CASSAGQSAAGELFF	TGTGCCAGCAGCGCGGGACAGTCGGCCGCCGGGGAGCTGTTTTTT
15	-	TRBJ1-1	TRBV25-1	-	CASSDRDRSNTEAFF	TGTGCCAGCAGTGATCGTGACAGGTCGAACACTGAAGCTTTCTTT
12	-	TRBJ2-5	TRBV27	-	CARTPVLQTQYF	TGTGCCAGGACCCCCGTGCTGCAGACCCAGTACTTC
13	-	TRBJ2-5	TRBV24-1	-	CATSDRGGETQYF	TGTGCCACCAGTGATCGGGGTGGAGAGACCCAGTACTTC
17	-	TRBJ1-2	TRBV30	-	CAWSVPSLEARSYGYTF	TGTGCCTGGAGTGTACCCTCCTTAGAGGCAAGAAGCTATGGCTACACCTTC
15	-	TRBJ2-5	TRBV4-3	-	CASSQVGVPAETQYF	TGCGCCAGCAGCCAAGTAGGGGTACCGGCAGAGACCCAGTACTTC
13	TRBD1	TRBJ1-1	TRBV30	-	CAGGQGASTEAFF	TGTGCCGGGGGACAGGGGGCGAGCACTGAAGCTTTCTTT
17	TRBD1	TRBJ2-5	TRBV28	-	CASSFPSTGTGEETQYF	TGTGCCAGCAGTTTCCCATCTACCGGGACAGGGGAAGAGACCCAGTACTTC
17	-	TRBJ2-1	TRBV20-1	-	CSARSIIRDSSYNEQFF	TGCAGTGCTAGGTCGATAATCCGAGACAGCTCCTACAATGAGCAGTTCTTC
14	TRBD2	TRBJ2-1	TRBV28	-	CASSQSGESGEQFF	TGTGCCAGCAGCCAGAGCGGGGAGTCGGGGGAGCAGTTCTTC
13	-	TRBJ2-5	TRBV30	-	CAWSGAAGETQYF	TGTGCCTGGAGTGGGGCCGCAGGGGAGACCCAGTACTTC
13	-	TRBJ2-2	TRBV29-1	-	CSVVSGYTGELFF	TGCAGCGTTGTAAGCGGTTACACCGGGGAGCTGTTTTTT
14	-	TRBJ1-1	TRBV28	-	CASRDLGGGTEAFF	TGTGCCAGCAGGGACCTAGGGGGGGGCACTGAAGCTTTCTTT
17	TRBD2	TRBJ2-1	TRBV7-9	-	CASRPTSGSRGYGEQFF	TGTGCCAGCAGACCGACTAGCGGGAGCAGGGGCTATGGTGAGCAGTTCTTC
15	TRBD1	TRBJ2-1	TRBV6-5	once	CASSTQGRVSNEQFF	TGTGCCAGCAGCACACAGGGGCGTGTTAGTAATGAGCAGTTCTTC
14	-	TRBJ2-1	TRBV30	few	CATRQDWPYNEQFF	TGTGCCACCAGGCAGGACTGGCCCTACAATGAGCAGTTCTTC
12	-	TRBJ2-7	TRBV10-2	-	CASSEGFYEQYF	TGCGCCAGCAGTGAAGGCTTCTACGAGCAGTACTTC
12	-	TRBJ2-7	TRBV9	-	CASSANSGEQYF	TGTGCCAGCAGCGCAAACTCGGGCGAGCAGTACTTC
12	-	TRBJ2-7	TRBV7-8	-	CASSPFAYEQYF	TGTGCCAGCAGCCCCTTTGCGTACGAGCAGTACTTC
11	-	TRBJ1-1	TRBV30	few	CAWRSGTEAFF	TGTGCTTGGAGGAGTGGCACTGAAGCTTTCTTT
15	TRBD1	TRBJ2-7	TRBV9	-	CASSVGGTANYEQYF	TGTGCCAGCAGCGTAGGGGGGACAGCAAACTACGAGCAGTACTTC
16	TRBD2	TRBJ2-1	TRBV7-8	-	CASSSVVRGGRNEQFF	TGTGCCAGCAGTTCAGTGGTACGGGGGGGACGGAATGAGCAGTTCTTC
16	TRBD2	TRBJ2-5	TRBV20-1	-	CSASSTPSGGQETQYF	TGCAGTGCTAGCTCAACCCCTAGCGGGGGCCAAGAGACCCAGTACTTC
19	-	TRBJ2-6	TRBV6-5	once	CASSYSMGEVGSGANVLTF	TGTGCCAGCAGTTATTCGATGGGTGAAGTGGGGTCCGGGGCCAACGTCCTGACTTTC
15	-	TRBJ2-7	TRBV28	-	CASSLVAWSSYEQYF	TGTGCCAGCAGTTTAGTGGCTTGGAGCTCCTACGAGCAGTACTTC
15	TRBD1	TRBJ2-7	TRBV6-5	few	CASSSLGQVSYEQYF	TGTGCCAGCAGTTCCCTGGGACAGGTCAGCTACGAGCAGTACTTC
11	-	TRBJ2-7	TRBV24-1	few	CATSGGYEQYF	TGTGCCACCAGTGGAGGATACGAGCAGTACTTC
19	TRBD2	TRBJ2-1	TRBV27	-	CASSFTVVGPSGPYNEQFF	TGTGCCAGCAGTTTCACCGTCGTAGGTCCTAGCGGACCCTACAATGAGCAGTTCTTC
14	-	TRBJ1-1	TRBV18	-	CASSPVAENTEAFF	TGTGCCAGCTCACCAGTGGCAGAGAACACTGAAGCTTTCTTT
17	TRBD1	TRBJ1-2	TRBV25-1	-	CASSGAEDREGVGGYTF	TGTGCCAGCAGTGGCGCTGAAGACAGGGAAGGAGTGGGGGGCTACACCTTC
15	TRBD2	TRBJ2-1	TRBV2	-	CASTVASGSKDEQFF	TGTGCCAGCACTGTGGCTAGCGGGAGTAAGGATGAGCAGTTCTTC
17	TRBD2	TRBJ2-1	TRBV9	-	CASSPWTSGGSYNEQFF	TGTGCCAGCAGCCCCTGGACTAGCGGGGGCTCCTACAATGAGCAGTTCTTC
17	-	TRBJ2-2	TRBV25-1	-	CASSETKVRGNTGELFF	TGTGCCAGCAGTGAAACAAAGGTCAGGGGTAACACCGGGGAGCTGTTTTTT